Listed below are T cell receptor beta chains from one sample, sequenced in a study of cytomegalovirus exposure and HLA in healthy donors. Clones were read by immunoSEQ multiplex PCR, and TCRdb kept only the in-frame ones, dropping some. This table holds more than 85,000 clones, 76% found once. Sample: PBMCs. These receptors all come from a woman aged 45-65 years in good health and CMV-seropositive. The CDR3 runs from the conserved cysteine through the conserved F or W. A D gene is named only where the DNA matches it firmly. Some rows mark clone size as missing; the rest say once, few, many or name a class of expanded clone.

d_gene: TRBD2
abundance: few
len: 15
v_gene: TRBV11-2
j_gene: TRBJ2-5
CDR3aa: CASSPRTSAAGTQYF
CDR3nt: TGTGCCAGCAGCCCGAGGACTAGCGCGGCCGGGACCCAGTACTTC

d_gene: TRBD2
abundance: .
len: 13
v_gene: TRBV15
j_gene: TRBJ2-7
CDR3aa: CATRLAGDYEQYF
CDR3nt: TGTGCCACCAGACTAGCGGGAGACTACGAGCAGTACTTC

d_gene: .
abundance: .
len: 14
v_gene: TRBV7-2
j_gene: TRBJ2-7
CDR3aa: CASRSPSVPYEQYF
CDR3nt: TGTGCCAGCAGGAGCCCTAGCGTACCATACGAGCAGTACTTC

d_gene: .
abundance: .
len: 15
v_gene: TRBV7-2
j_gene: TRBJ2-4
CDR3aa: CASSLWRGGKNIQYF
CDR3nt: TGTGCCAGCAGCTTATGGCGGGGAGGCAAAAACATTCAGTACTTC

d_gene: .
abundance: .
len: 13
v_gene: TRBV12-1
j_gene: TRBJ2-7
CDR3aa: CASTPGGIYEQYF
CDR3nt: TGTGCCAGCACCCCTGGGGGGATCTACGAGCAGTACTTC

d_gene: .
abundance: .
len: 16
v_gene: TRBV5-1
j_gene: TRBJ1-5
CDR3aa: CASSLGDTYSNQPQHF
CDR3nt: TGCGCCAGCAGCTTGGGGGACACATATAGCAATCAGCCCCAGCATTTT

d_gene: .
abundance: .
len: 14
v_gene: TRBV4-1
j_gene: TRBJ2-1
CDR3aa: CASSQVRDYNEQFF
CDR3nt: TGCGCCAGCAGCCAGGTGCGGGATTACAATGAGCAGTTCTTC

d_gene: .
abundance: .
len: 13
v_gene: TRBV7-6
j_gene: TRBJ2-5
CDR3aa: CASSLHDGETQYF
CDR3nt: TGTGCCAGCAGCTTACATGACGGGGAGACCCAGTACTTC

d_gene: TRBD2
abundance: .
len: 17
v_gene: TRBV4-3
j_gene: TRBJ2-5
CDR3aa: CASSPRGSSGYQETQYF
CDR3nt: TGCGCCAGCAGCCCTCGGGGGAGTAGCGGGTACCAAGAGACCCAGTACTTC

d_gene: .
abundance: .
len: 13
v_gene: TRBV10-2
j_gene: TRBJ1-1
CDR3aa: CASSGRKNTEAFF
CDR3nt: TGCGCCAGCAGTGGCAGGAAGAACACTGAAGCTTTCTTT

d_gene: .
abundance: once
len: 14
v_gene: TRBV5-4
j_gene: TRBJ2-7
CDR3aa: CASSLVGGRDEQYF
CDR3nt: TGTGCCAGCAGCTTGGTTGGGGGCAGGGACGAGCAGTACTTC

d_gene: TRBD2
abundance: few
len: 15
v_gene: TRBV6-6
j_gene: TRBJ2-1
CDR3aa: CASSPTTSGKNEQFF
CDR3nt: TGTGCCAGCTCACCAACGACTAGCGGGAAGAATGAGCAGTTCTTC

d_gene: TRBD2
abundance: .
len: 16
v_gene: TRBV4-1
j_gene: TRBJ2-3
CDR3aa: CASSQNLAGGADTQYF
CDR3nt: TGCGCCAGCAGCCAAAACCTAGCGGGGGGCGCAGATACGCAGTATTTT

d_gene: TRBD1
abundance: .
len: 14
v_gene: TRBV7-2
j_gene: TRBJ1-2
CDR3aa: CASSLITGGIGYTF
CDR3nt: TGTGCCAGCAGCTTAATCACAGGGGGCATAGGCTACACCTTC

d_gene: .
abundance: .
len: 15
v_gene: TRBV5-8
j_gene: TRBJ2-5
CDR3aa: CASSFGQLFQETQYF
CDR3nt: TGTGCCAGCAGCTTTGGACAGCTATTCCAAGAGACCCAGTACTTC

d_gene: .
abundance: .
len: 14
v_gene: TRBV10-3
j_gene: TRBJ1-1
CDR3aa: CAISESGPNTEAFF
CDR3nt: TGTGCCATCAGTGAGTCGGGGCCGAACACTGAAGCTTTCTTT

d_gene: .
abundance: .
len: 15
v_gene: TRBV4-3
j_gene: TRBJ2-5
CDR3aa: CASSQDLQYQETQYF
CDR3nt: TGCGCCAGCAGCCAAGATCTCCAGTACCAAGAGACCCAGTACTTC

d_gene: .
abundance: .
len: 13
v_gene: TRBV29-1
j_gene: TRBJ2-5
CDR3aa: CSVESRQLETQYF
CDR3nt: TGCAGCGTTGAATCCCGACAATTGGAGACCCAGTACTTC

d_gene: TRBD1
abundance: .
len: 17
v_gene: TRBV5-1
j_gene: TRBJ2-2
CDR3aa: CASSLDRGYDGGGELFF
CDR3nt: TGCGCCAGCAGCTTGGACAGGGGGTACGACGGGGGCGGGGAGCTGTTTTTT

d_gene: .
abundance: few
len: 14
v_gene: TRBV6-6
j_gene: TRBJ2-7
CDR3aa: CATWRDASSYEQYF
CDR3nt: TGTGCCACCTGGAGGGACGCGAGCTCCTACGAGCAGTACTTC

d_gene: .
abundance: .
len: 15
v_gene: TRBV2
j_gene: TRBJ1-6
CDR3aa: CASRERSGNNSPLHF
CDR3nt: TGTGCCAGCAGAGAAAGGTCAGGGAATAATTCACCCCTCCACTTT

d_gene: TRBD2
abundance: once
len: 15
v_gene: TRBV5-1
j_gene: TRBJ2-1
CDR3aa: CASSLGLAEYNEQFF
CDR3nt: TGCGCCAGCAGCCTGGGACTAGCGGAGTACAATGAGCAGTTCTTC

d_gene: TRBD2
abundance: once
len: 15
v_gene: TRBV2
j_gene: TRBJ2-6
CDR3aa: CASRVGGAGANVLTF
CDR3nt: TGTGCCAGCAGGGTGGGGGGGGCTGGGGCCAACGTCCTGACTTTC

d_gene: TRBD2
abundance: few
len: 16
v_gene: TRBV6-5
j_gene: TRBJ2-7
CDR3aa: CASSYRGRTSAYEQYF
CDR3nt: TGTGCCAGCAGTTACAGGGGCCGGACTAGTGCCTACGAGCAGTACTTC

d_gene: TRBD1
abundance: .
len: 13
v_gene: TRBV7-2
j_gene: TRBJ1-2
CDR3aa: CASSSRGKNGYTF
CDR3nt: TGTGCCAGCAGCTCCAGGGGGAAGAATGGCTACACCTTC

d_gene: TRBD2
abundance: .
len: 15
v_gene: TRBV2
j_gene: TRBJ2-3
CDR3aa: CASRTSGGSTDTQYF
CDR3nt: TGTGCCAGCCGGACTAGCGGGGGAAGCACAGATACGCAGTATTTT

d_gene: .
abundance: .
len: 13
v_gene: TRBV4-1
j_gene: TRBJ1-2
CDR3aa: CASSQDGGYGYTF
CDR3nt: TGCGCCAGCAGCCAAGATGGAGGCTATGGCTACACCTTC

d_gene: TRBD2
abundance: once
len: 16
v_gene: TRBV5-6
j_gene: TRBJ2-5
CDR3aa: CASSLDGLAREETQYF
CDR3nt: TGTGCCAGCAGCTTGGATGGACTAGCGCGAGAAGAGACCCAGTACTTC

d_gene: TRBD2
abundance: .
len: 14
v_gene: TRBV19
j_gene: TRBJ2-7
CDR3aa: CASSTAGGDYEQYF
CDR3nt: TGTGCCAGTAGCACCGCGGGAGGGGACTACGAGCAGTACTTC

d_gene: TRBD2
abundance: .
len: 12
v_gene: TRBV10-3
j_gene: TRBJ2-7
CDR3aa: CATSGTNYEQYF
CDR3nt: TGTGCCACTAGCGGGACGAACTACGAGCAGTACTTC

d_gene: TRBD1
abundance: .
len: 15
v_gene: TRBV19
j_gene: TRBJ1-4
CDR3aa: CASSGRTGGNEKLFF
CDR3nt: TGTGCCAGTAGTGGTCGGACAGGGGGTAATGAAAAACTGTTTTTT

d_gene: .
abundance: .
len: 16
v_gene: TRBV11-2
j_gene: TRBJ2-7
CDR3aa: CASSFGGSKNSYEQYF
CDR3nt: TGTGCCAGCAGCTTCGGGGGATCTAAAAACTCCTACGAGCAGTACTTC

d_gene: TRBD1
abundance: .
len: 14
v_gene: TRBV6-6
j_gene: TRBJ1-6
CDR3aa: CASSYRDRYSPLHF
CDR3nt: TGTGCCAGCAGTTACCGGGACAGATATTCACCCCTCCACTTT

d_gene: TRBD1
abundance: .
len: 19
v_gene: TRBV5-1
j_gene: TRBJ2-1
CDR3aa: CASSRRGRGQGKEYNEQFF
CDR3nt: TGCGCCAGCAGCCGAAGGGGTAGAGGACAGGGAAAGGAGTACAATGAGCAGTTCTTC

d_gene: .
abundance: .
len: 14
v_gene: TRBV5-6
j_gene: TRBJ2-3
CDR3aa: CASRTGGMGVTQYF
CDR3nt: TGTGCCAGCAGAACAGGCGGGATGGGAGTGACGCAGTATTTT

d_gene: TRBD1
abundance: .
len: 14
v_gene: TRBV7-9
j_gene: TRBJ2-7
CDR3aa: CASSRQGPSYEQYF
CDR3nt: TGTGCCAGCAGCCGACAGGGCCCATCCTACGAGCAGTACTTC

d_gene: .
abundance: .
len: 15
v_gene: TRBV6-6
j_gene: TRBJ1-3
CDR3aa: CASSGPWTDGNTIYF
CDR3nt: TGTGCCAGCAGTGGTCCCTGGACTGACGGAAACACCATATATTTT

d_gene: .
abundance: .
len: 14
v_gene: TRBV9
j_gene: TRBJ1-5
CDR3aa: CASSLLRGNQPQHF
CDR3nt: TGTGCCAGCAGCCTTTTGAGAGGCAATCAGCCCCAGCATTTT

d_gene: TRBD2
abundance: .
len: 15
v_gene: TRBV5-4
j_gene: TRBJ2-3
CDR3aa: CASSLAGGPSDTQYF
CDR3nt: TGTGCCAGCAGTCTAGCGGGGGGCCCCTCCGATACGCAGTATTTT

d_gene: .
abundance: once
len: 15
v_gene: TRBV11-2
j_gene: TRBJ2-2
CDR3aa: CASSLDVLATGELFF
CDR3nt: TGTGCCAGCAGCTTAGATGTGCTGGCCACCGGGGAGCTGTTTTTT

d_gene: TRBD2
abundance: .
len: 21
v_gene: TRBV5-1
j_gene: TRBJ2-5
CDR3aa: CASSLGHRGLAGGLVWETQYF
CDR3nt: TGCGCCAGCAGCTTGGGACACCGGGGACTAGCGGGAGGTTTGGTTTGGGAGACCCAGTACTTC

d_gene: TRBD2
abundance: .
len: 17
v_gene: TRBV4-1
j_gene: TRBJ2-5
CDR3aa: CASSQEFSLAGGQTQYF
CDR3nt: TGCGCCAGCAGCCAAGAGTTCTCCCTAGCGGGGGGTCAGACCCAGTACTTC

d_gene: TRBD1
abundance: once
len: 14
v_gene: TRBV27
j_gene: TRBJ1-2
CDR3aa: CASSFRDRSYGYTF
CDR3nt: TGTGCCAGCAGTTTTAGGGACAGGAGCTATGGCTACACCTTC

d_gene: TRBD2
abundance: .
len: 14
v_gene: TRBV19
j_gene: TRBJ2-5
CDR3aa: CASSTTSGGTPLYF
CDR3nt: TGTGCCAGTAGTACCACTAGCGGGGGGACCCCCCTGTACTTC

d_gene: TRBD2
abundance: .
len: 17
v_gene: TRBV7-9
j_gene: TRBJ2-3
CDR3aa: CASSLARPSGNTDTQYF
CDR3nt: TGTGCCAGCAGCTTAGCGCGGCCTAGCGGCAACACAGATACGCAGTATTTT

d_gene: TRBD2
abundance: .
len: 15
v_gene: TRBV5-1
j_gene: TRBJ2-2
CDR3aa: CASSPAGGGTGELFF
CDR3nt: TGCGCCAGCAGCCCCGCGGGAGGCGGCACCGGGGAGCTGTTTTTT

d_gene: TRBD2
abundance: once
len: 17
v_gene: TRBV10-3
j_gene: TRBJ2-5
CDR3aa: CAISERTSGRFQETQYF
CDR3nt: TGTGCCATCAGTGAAAGGACTAGCGGGAGGTTCCAAGAGACCCAGTACTTC

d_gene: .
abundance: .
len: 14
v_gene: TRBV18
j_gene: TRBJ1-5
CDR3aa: CASSPTGINQPQHF
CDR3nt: TGTGCCAGCTCGCCGACAGGAATCAATCAGCCCCAGCATTTT

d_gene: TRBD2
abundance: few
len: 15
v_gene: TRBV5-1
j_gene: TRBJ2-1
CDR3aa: CASSGGGGAYNEQFF
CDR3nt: TGCGCCAGCAGCGGGGGGGGAGGGGCCTACAATGAGCAGTTCTTC

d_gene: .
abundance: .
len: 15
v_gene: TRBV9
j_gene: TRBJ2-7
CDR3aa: CASSVAMGDSYEQYF
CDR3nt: TGTGCCAGCAGCGTAGCTATGGGAGACTCCTACGAGCAGTACTTC

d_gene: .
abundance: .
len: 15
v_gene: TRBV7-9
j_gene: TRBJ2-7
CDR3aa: CASSLGVLAPYEQYF
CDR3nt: TGTGCCAGCAGCTTAGGGGTCCTAGCGCCGTACGAGCAGTACTTC

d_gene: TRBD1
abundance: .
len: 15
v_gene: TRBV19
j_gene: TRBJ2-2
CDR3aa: CASKVGTGNSGELFF
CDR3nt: TGTGCCAGTAAGGTCGGGACAGGGAATTCCGGGGAGCTGTTTTTT

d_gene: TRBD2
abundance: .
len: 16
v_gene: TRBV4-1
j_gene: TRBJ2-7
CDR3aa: CASSQTLAGGSYEQYF
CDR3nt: TGCGCCAGCAGCCAAACTTTAGCGGGGGGCTCCTACGAGCAGTACTTC